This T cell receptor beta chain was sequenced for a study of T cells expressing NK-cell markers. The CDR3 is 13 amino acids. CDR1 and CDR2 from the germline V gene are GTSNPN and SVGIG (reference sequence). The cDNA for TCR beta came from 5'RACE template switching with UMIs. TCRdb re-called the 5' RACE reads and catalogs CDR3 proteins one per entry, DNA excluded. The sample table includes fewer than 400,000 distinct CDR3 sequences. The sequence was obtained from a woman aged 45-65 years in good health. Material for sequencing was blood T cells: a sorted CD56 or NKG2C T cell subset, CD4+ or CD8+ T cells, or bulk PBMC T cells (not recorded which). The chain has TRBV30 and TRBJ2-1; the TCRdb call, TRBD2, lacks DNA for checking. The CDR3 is CAYTSDHYNEQFF.